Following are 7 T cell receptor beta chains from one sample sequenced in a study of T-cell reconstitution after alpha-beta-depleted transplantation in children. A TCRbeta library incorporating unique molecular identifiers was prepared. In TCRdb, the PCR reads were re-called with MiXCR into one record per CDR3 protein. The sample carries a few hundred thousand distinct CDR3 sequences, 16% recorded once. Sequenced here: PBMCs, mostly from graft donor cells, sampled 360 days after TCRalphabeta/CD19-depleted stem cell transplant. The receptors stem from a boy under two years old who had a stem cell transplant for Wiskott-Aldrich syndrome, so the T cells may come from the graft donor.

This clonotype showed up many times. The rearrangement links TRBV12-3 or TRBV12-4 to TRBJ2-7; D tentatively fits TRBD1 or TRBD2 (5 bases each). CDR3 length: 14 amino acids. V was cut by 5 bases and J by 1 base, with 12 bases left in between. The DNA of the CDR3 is TGTGCCAGCAGTCTCCGGGACCTTTCCTACGAGCAGTACTTC. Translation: CASSLRDLSYEQYF.

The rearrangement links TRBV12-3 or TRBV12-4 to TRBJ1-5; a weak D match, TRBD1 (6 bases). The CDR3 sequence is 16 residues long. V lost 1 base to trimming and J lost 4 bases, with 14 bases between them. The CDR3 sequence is CASSLVFRGPNQPQHF. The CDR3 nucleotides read TGTGCCAGCAGTTTAGTTTTCAGGGGCCCTAATCAGCCCCAGCATTTT.

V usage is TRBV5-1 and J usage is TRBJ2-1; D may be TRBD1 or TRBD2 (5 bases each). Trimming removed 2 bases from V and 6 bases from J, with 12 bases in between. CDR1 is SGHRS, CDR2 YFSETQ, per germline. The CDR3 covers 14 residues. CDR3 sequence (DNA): TGCGCCAGCAGCTTCACCGGGACCGGCAATGAGCAGTTCTTC. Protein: CASSFTGTGNEQFF. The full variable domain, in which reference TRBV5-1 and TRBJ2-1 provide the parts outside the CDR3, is KAGVTQTPRYLIKTRGQQVTLSCSPISGHRSVSWYQQTPGQGLQFLFEYFSETQRNKGNFPGRFSGRQFSNSRSEMNVSTLELGDSALYLCASSFTGTGNEQFFGPGTRLTVL.

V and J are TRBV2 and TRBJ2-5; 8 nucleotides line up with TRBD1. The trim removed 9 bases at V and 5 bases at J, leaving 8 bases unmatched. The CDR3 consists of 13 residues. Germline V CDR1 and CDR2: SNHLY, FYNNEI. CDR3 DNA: TGTGCCAGAGACGGACAGGGCTACGAGACCCAGTACTTC. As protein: CARDGQGYETQYF. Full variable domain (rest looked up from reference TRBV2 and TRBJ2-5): EPEVTQTPSHQVTQMGQEVILRCVPISNHLYFYWYRQILGQKVEFLVSFYNNEISEKSEIFDDQFSVERPDGSNFTLKIRSTKLEDSAMYFCARDGQGYETQYFGPGTRLLVL.

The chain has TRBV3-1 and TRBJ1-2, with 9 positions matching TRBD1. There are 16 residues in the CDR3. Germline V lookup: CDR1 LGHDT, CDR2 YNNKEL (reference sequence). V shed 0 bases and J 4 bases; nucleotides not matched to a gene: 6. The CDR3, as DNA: TGTGCCAGCAGCCAAGAAGGGACAGGGCGTATCTATGGCTACACCTTC. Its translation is CASSQEGTGRIYGYTF.

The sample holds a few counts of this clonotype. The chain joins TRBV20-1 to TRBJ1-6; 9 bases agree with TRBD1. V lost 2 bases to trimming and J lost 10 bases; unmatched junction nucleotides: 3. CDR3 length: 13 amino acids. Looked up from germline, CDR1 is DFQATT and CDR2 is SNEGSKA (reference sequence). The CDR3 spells CSARRTGASPLHF. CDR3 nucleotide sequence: TGCAGTGCTAGACGGACAGGGGCCTCACCCCTCCACTTT.

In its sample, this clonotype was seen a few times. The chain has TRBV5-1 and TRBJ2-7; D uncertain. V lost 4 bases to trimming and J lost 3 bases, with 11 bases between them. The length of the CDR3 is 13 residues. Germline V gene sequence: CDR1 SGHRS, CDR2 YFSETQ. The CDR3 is CASSVGPRYEQYF. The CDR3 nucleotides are TGCGCCAGCAGCGTAGGACCCCGCTACGAGCAGTACTTC. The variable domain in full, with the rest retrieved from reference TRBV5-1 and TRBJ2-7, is KAGVTQTPRYLIKTRGQQVTLSCSPISGHRSVSWYQQTPGQGLQFLFEYFSETQRNKGNFPGRFSGRQFSNSRSEMNVSTLELGDSALYLCASSVGPRYEQYFGPGTRLTVT.